This T cell receptor (beta chain) was profiled in a study of T cell responses to AZD1222 COVID-19 vaccine. Whole-study findings and limits: Only 5 to 7 individuals given AZD1222 were seropositive at baseline. In all cases, repertoires were sampled only after the peak T cell response. Clonal diversity was possibly underestimated, and white British individuals and females predominated among donors. Nearly half of unique spike-specific TCRs reportedly avoided B.1.351 and B.1.1.7 mutated regions.

Only in-frame clones appear in the TCRdb table, and some are missing; sequencing was by immunoSEQ multiplex PCR. Here the sample spans over 130,000 clones, 92% being singletons. On this clone: The antigen remains undetermined.

Sequencing was performed on peripheral blood, taken 28 days after the second AZD1222 dose. This sequence was found in an adult who received the AZD1222 COVID-19 vaccine.

CDR3: CASRSYGNSPLHF. CDR3 nucleotide sequence: TGTGCCAGCCGAAGTTACGGTAATTCACCCCTCCACTTT. The V gene is TRBV28, the J gene TRBJ1-6; D uncertain. The length of the CDR3 is 13 residues. Germline CDR1 and CDR2: MDHEN and SYDVKM. The V end was cut by 8 bases, the J end by 6 bases, with 11 bases between. Together with reference TRBV28 and TRBJ1-6, the CDR3 gives the full variable domain: DVKVTQSSRYLVKRTGEKVFLECVQDMDHENMFWYRQDPGLGLRLIYFSYDVKMKEKGDIPEGYSVSREKKERFSLILESASTNQTSMYLCASRSYGNSPLHFGNGTRLTVT.